These T cell receptor beta chains were read from a single sample in a study of T cells in Graves' hyperthyroidism and ophthalmopathy. TCRdb fed the multiplex PCR reads into MiXCR, producing one record per CDR3 protein. The sample carries 300,000 to 400,000 distinct CDR3 sequences, roughly 21% recorded once. The sample consisted of blood. The receptor set was obtained from a woman between 45 and 65 years old with Graves' hyperthyroidism. CDR3s include the opening cysteine and the closing phenylalanine or tryptophan. The D gene is left open where the match is weak. Part of the rows lack a size; the others show once, few, many or a class for expanded clones.

clone_size	d_call	v_call	j_call	cdr3_aa	cdr3_nt
many	.	TRBV11-2	TRBJ2-1	CASTRPGGRGEQFF	TGTGCCAGCACCCGGCCCGGGGGGCGCGGGGAGCAGTTCTTC
many	.	TRBV18	TRBJ2-3	CASSPRREYPTDTQYF	TGTGCCAGCTCACCACGGAGGGAGTACCCCACAGATACGCAGTATTTT
few	.	TRBV29-1	TRBJ2-2	CSVPRQGGFGELFF	TGCAGCGTTCCTCGACAGGGAGGGTTCGGGGAGCTGTTTTTT
many	.	TRBV5-5	TRBJ2-7	CASSSPDSVGEQYF	TGTGCCAGCAGCTCCCCCGACAGTGTAGGCGAGCAGTACTTC
many	.	TRBV3-1	TRBJ2-7	CASSQESGEQYF	TGTGCCAGCAGCCAAGAGTCTGGGGAGCAGTACTTC
.	.	TRBV30	TRBJ1-1	CAWSVDRRTEAFF	TGTGCCTGGAGTGTCGACAGGAGAACTGAAGCTTTCTTT
.	.	TRBV11-2	TRBJ2-6	CASSLGFSRTGANVLTF	TGTGCCAGCAGCTTAGGTTTTAGCAGAACTGGGGCCAACGTCCTGACTTTC
.	.	TRBV5-1	TRBJ2-5	CASSKQGETQYF	TGCGCCAGCAGCAAGCAAGGAGAGACCCAGTACTTC
few	.	TRBV3-1	TRBJ2-7	CASSQAMGFLATSYEQYF	TGTGCCAGCAGCCAGGCCATGGGGTTTCTAGCGACCTCCTACGAGCAGTACTTC
many	TRBD2	TRBV7-8	TRBJ2-1	CASRSTLAGAYNEQFF	TGTGCCAGCAGATCTACACTAGCGGGAGCCTACAATGAGCAGTTCTTC
many	TRBD2	TRBV27	TRBJ2-3	CASSPTSGGSTDTQYF	TGTGCCAGCAGTCCTACTAGCGGGGGGAGCACAGATACGCAGTATTTT
few	.	TRBV29-1	TRBJ2-7	CSVAEGSYEQYF	TGCAGCGTCGCTGAGGGGTCCTACGAGCAGTACTTC
few	.	TRBV10-3	TRBJ2-3	CATRGAGDTQYF	TGTGCCACCCGGGGGGCTGGGGATACGCAGTATTTT
.	.	TRBV2	TRBJ1-2	CASSLAPGFWYTF	TGTGCCAGCAGCTTGGCCCCAGGATTTTGGTACACCTTC